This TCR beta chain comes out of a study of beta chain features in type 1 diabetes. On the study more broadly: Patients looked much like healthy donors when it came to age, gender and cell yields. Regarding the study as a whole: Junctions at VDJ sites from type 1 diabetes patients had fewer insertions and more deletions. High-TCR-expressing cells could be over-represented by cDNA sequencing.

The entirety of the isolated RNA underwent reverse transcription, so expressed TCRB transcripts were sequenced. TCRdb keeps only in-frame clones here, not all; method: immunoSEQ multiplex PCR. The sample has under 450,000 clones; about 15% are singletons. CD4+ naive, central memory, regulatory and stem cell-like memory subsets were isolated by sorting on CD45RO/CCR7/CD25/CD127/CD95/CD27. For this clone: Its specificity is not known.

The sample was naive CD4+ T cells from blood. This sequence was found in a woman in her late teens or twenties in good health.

This chain's CDR3 is CASSLNQGAPEAFF. DNA of the CDR3: TGTGCCAGCAGCTTAAACCAGGGGGCCCCCGAAGCTTTCTTT. The chain uses TRBV7-9 and TRBJ1-1, with TRBD1 matching 8 bases. The length of the CDR3 is 14 residues. V was pared by 2 bases and J by 8 bases, with 7 bases of the junction left unmatched. Germline V gives CDR1 SEHNR, CDR2 FQNEAQ (reference sequence).